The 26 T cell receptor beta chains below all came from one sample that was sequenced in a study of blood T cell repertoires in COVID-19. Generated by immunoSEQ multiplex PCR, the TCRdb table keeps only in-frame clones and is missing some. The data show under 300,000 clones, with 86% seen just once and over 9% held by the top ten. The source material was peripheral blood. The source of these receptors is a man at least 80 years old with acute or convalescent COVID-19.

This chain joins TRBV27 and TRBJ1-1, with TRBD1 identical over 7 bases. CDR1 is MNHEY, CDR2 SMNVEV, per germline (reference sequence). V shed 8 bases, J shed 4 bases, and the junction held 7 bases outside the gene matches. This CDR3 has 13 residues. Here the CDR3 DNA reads TGTGCCAGCGCAAAAGGGGGCGCCACTGAAGCTTTCTTT. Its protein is CASAKGGATEAFF.

The CDR3 region is CASSRQGVQFF. The CDR3 nucleotides are TGTGCCAGCAGCAGACAGGGGGTTCAGTTCTTC. The chain recombines TRBV6-2 or TRBV6-3 with TRBJ2-1, with 9 bases that match TRBD1. This CDR3 has 11 amino acids. After removal of 6 bases from V and 13 bases from J, the junction contained 4 bases not matched to a gene. CDR1 and CDR2 (germline): MNHEY, SVGEGT.

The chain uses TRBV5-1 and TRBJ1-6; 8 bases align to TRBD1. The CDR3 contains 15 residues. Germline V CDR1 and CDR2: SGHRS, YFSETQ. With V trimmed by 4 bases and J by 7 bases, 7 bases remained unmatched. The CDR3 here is CASSLGQGRNSPLHF. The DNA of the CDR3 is TGCGCCAGCAGCCTAGGACAGGGTCGCAATTCACCCCTCCACTTT.

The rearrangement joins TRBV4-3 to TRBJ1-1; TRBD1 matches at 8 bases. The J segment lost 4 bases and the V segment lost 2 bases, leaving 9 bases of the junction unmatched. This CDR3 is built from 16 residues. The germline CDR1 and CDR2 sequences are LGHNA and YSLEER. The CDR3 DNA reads TGCGCCAGCAGCCAAAGTCGACAGGGGTCAGGCACTGAAGCTTTCTTT. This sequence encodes CASSQSRQGSGTEAFF.

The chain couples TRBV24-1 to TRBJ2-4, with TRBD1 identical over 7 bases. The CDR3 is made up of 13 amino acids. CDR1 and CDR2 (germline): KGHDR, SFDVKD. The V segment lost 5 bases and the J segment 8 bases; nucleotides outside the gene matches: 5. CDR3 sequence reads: CATSARGIDIQYF. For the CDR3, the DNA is TGTGCCACCAGTGCCAGGGGGATAGACATTCAGTACTTC.

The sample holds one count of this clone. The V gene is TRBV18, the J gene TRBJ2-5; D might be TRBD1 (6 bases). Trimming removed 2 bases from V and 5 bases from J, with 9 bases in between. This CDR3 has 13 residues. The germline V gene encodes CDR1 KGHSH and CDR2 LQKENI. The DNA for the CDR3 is TGTGCCAGCTCACCAACAGGGTTCGAGACCCAGTACTTC. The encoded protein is CASSPTGFETQYF. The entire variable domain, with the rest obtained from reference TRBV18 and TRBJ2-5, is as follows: NAGVMQNPRHLVRRRGQEARLRCSPMKGHSHVYWYRQLPEEGLKFMVYLQKENIIDESGMPKERFSAEFPKEGPSILRIQQVVRGDSAAYFCASSPTGFETQYFGPGTRLLVL.

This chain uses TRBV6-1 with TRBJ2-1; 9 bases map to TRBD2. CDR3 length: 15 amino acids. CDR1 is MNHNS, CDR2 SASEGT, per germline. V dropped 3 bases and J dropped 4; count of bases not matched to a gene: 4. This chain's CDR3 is CASSDRLAGYNEQFF. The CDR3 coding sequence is TGTGCCAGCAGTGATAGGCTAGCGGGGTACAATGAGCAGTTCTTC.

The CDR3 bases are TGTGCCAGTAGTCAAGGACAGTGGAACACCGGGGAGCTGTTTTTT. It translates to CASSQGQWNTGELFF. The J gene is TRBJ2-2, the V gene TRBV19; D is possibly TRBD1 (6 bases). The V and J ends lost 5 bases and 1 base respectively, with 11 bases between them. Germline V gene sequence: CDR1 LNHDA, CDR2 SQIVND (reference sequence). The length of the CDR3 is 15 residues.

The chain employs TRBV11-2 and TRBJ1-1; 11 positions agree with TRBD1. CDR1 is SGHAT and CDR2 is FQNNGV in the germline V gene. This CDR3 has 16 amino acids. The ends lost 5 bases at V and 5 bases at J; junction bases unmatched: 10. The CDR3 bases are TGTGCCAGCAGCCCAGGACAGGGGGCGCCCCGGACTGAAGCTTTCTTT. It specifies CASSPGQGAPRTEAFF.

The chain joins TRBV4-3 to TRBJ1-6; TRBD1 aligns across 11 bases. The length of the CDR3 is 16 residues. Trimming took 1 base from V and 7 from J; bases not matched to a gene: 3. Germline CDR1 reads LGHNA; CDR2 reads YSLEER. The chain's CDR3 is CASSQVGTGGNSPLHF. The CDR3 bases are TGCGCCAGCAGCCAAGTCGGGACAGGGGGAAATTCACCCCTCCACTTT.

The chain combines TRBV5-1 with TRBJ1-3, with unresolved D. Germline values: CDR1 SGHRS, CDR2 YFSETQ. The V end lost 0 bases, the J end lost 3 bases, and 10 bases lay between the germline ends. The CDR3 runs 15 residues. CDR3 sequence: CASSLALTSGNTIYF. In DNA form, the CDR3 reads TGCGCCAGCAGCTTGGCCTTGACAAGTGGAAACACCATATATTTT.

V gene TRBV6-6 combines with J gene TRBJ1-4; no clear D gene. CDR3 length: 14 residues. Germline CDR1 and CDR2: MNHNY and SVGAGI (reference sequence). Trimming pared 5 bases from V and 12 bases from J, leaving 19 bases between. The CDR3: CASSPRSGMEQLFF. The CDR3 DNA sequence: TGTGCCAGCAGTCCAAGGTCGGGGATGGAGCAACTGTTTTTT.

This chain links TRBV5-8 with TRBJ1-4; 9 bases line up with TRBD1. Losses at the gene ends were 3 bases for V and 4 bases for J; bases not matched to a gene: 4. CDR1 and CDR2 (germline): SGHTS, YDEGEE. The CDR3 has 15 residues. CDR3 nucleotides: TGTGCCAGCAGCTACCCGGACAGGGGTAATGAAAAACTGTTTTTT. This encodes CASSYPDRGNEKLFF.

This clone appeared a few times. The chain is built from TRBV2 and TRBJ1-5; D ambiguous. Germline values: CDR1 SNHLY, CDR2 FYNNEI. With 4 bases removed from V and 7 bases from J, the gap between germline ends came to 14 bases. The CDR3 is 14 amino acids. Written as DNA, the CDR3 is TGTGCCAGCAGTGTACGAAGCCCGGGGCAGCCCCAGCATTTT. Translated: CASSVRSPGQPQHF.

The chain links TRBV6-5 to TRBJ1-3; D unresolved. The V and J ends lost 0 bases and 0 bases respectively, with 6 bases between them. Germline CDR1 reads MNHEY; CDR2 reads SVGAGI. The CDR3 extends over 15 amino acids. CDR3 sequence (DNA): TGTGCCAGCAGTTACTCTACAAACTCTGGAAACACCATATATTTT. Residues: CASSYSTNSGNTIYF.

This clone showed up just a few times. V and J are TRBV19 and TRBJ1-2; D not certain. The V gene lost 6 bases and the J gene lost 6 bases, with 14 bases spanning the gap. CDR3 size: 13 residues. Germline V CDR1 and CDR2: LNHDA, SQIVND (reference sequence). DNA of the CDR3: TGTGCCAGTAGCCGCGGCCTGCTGGATGGCTACACCTTC. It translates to CASSRGLLDGYTF.

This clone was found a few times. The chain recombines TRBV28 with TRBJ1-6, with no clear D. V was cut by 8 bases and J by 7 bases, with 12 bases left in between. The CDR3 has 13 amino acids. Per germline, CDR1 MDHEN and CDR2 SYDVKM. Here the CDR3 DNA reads TGTGCCAGCTCTGGCCTCGGGAATTCACCCCTCCACTTT. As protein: CASSGLGNSPLHF.

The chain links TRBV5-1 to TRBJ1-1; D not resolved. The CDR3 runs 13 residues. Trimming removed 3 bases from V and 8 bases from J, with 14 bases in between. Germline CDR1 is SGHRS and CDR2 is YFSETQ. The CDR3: CASSSPGQPEAFF. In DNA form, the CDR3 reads TGCGCCAGCAGCTCCCCTGGGCAGCCAGAAGCTTTCTTT.

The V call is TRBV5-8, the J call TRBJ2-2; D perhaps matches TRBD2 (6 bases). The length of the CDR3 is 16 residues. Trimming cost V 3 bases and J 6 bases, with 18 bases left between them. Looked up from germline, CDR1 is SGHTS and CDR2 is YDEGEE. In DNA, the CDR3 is TGTGCCAGCAGCTCGTCGGGACTCCCGTTTCCCGGGGAGCTGTTTTTT. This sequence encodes CASSSSGLPFPGELFF. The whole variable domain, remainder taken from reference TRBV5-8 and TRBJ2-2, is EAGVTQSPTHLIKTRGQQATLRCSPISGHTSVYWYQQALGLGLQFLLWYDEGEERNRGNFPPRFSGRQFPNYSSELNVNALELEDSALYLCASSSSGLPFPGELFFGEGSRLTVL.

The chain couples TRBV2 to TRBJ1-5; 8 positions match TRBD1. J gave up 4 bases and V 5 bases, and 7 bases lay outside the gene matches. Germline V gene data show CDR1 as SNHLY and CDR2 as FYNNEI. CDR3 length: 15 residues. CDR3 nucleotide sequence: TGTGCCAGCAGTTCCTGGCAGGGGGCTAATCAGCCCCAGCATTTT. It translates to CASSSWQGANQPQHF.

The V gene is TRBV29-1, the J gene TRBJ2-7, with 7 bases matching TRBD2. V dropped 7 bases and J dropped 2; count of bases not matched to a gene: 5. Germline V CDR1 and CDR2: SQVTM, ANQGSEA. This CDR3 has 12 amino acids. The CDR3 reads CSGGSGAYEQYF. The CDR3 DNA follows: TGCAGCGGTGGGAGCGGGGCCTACGAGCAGTACTTC.

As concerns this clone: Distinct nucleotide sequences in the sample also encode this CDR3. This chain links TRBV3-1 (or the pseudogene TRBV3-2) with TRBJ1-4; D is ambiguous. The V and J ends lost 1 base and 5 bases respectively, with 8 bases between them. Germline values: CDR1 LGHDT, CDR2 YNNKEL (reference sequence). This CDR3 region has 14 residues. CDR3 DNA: TGTGCCAGCAGCCAAGGCCAGATCAATGAAAAACTGTTTTTT. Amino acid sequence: CASSQGQINEKLFF.

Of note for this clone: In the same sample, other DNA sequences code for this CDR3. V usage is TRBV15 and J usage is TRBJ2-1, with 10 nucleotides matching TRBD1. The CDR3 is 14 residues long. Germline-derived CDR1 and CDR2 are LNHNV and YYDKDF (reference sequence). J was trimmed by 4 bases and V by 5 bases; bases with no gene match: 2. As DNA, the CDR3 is TGTGCCACCAGCCGGGACAGGGGTTACAATGAGCAGTTCTTC. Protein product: CATSRDRGYNEQFF. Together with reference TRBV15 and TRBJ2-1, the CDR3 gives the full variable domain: DAMVIQNPRYQVTQFGKPVTLSCSQTLNHNVMYWYQQKSSQAPKLLFHYYDKDFNNEADTPDNFQSRRPNTSFCFLDIRSPGLGDTAMYLCATSRDRGYNEQFFGPGTRLTVL.

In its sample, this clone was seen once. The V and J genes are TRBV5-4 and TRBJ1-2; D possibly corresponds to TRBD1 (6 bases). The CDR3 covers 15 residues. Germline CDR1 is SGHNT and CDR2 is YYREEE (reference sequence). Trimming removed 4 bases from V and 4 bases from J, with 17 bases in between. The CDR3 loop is CASSPRGGPSYGYTF. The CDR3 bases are TGTGCCAGCAGCCCCAGGGGTGGCCCGAGCTATGGCTACACCTTC.

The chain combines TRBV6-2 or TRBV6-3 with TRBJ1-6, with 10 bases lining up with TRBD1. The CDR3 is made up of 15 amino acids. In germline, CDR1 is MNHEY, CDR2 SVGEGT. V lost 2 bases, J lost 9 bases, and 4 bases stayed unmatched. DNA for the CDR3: TGTGCCAGCAGTTACCGGACAGGGGGAGTTTCACCCCTCCACTTT. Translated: CASSYRTGGVSPLHF.

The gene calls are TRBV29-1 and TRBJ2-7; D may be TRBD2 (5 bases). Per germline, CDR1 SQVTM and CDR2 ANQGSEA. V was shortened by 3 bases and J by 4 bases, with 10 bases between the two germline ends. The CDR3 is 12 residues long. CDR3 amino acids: CSVDEGAYEQYF. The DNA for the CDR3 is TGCAGCGTTGACGAGGGAGCTTACGAGCAGTACTTC.